Below, 12 T cell receptor beta chains from the same sample are listed, as sequenced in a study of blood T cells in healthy people across ages. With a J-beta primer mix and a sample-barcoded 5' primer, a second PCR ran about 6 to 11 cycles. TCRdb recomputed calls from the 5' RACE reads with MiXCR, one row per CDR3 protein. This table has roughly 700,000 distinct CDR3 sequences, about 32% appearing once. The material sequenced was blood. These receptors were taken from a woman older than 75 in good health.

This clonotype came up many times. The chain joins TRBV14 to TRBJ2-7, with 7 nucleotides matching TRBD1. Germline values: CDR1 SGHDN, CDR2 FVKESK. CDR3 length equals 13 residues. V dropped 4 bases and J dropped 2; count of bases not matched to a gene: 2. Here the CDR3 DNA reads TGTGCCAGCAGCCCACAGGGGACCTACGAGCAGTACTTC. As protein: CASSPQGTYEQYF.

A note on this clonotype: A much larger clonotype is one base distant, so this may be a read error. V is TRBV7-2 and J is TRBJ2-5; 7 nucleotides match TRBD2. The CDR3 is 14 residues long. Germline values: CDR1 SGHTA, CDR2 FQGNSA. CDR3 DNA sequence: TGTGTCAGCAGCTTTTCGGGCGGGGGAGAGACCCAGTACTTC. It is translated as CVSSFSGGGETQYF. Together with reference TRBV7-2 and TRBJ2-5, the CDR3 gives the full variable domain: GAGVSQSPSNKVTEKGKDVELRCDPISGHTALYWYRQSLGQGLEFLIYFQGNSAPDKSGLPSDRFSAERTGGSVSTLTIQRTQQEDSAVYLCVSSFSGGGETQYFGPGTRLLVL.

As concerns this clonotype: Given a much more abundant clone one base away, this may be a read error. The rearrangement links TRBV20-1 to TRBJ2-6, with D tentatively TRBD1 (5 bases). Germline V gene sequence: CDR1 DFQATT, CDR2 SNEGSKA (reference sequence). The CDR3 spans 13 residues. The CDR3 sequence is CSAADSGANVRTF. CDR3 bases: TGCAGTGCCGCAGACTCTGGGGCCAACGTCCGGACTTTC.

This clonotype was detected a few times. The chain uses TRBV6-5 and TRBJ1-6; D remains ambiguous. The germline V gene encodes CDR1 MNHEY and CDR2 SVGAGI. This CDR3 contains 15 residues. Trimming pared 0 bases from V and 14 bases from J, leaving 17 bases between. In DNA form, the CDR3 reads TGTGCCAGCAGTTACTCGCCCTGGACCGGGCGGACCCTCCACTTT. Amino acid sequence: CASSYSPWTGRTLHF.

The chain has TRBV25-1 and TRBJ1-2; 11 bases align to TRBD1. The CDR3 contains 17 residues. The trim removed 7 bases at V and 5 bases at J, leaving 15 bases unmatched. The germline CDR1 and CDR2 sequences are MGHDK and SYGVNS. For the CDR3, the DNA is TGTGCCAGCAATCATCCCCCCTGGACAGGGGGCTTGTATGGCTACACCTTC. It specifies CASNHPPWTGGLYGYTF.

There are many counts of this clonotype. This chain links TRBV3-1 with TRBJ2-1, with a tentative D call TRBD2 (6 bases). Per the germline V gene, CDR1 is LGHDT and CDR2 is YNNKEL (reference sequence). This CDR3 spans 17 amino acids. V was trimmed by 0 bases and J by 2 bases, leaving 14 bases between them. CDR3 sequence: CASSQDRLWGAYNEQFF. The CDR3 nucleotides are TGTGCCAGCAGCCAAGATCGTCTCTGGGGGGCCTACAATGAGCAGTTCTTC.

The chain combines TRBV7-2 with TRBJ1-5, with D maybe TRBD1 (5 bases). Germline V gene data show CDR1 as SGHTA and CDR2 as FQGNSA. CDR3 size: 14 residues. Trimming pared 1 base from V and 4 bases from J, leaving 8 bases between. The CDR3 protein is CASSLVWGNQPQHF. CDR3 coding DNA: TGTGCCAGCAGCTTAGTTTGGGGGAATCAGCCCCAGCATTTT. The variable domain in full, completed from reference TRBV7-2 and TRBJ1-5, reads GAGVSQSPSNKVTEKGKDVELRCDPISGHTALYWYRQSLGQGLEFLIYFQGNSAPDKSGLPSDRFSAERTGGSVSTLTIQRTQQEDSAVYLCASSLVWGNQPQHFGDGTRLSIL.

Ten or more counts support this clonotype. The gene calls are TRBV24-1 and TRBJ1-2, with D unclear. This CDR3 region has 14 residues. V lost 4 bases to trimming and J lost 2 bases, with 10 bases between them. The germline V gene encodes CDR1 KGHDR and CDR2 SFDVKD. The CDR3 region is CATSDRRANYGYTF. As DNA, the CDR3 is TGTGCCACCAGTGACCGACGGGCCAACTATGGCTACACCTTC.

Concerning this clonotype itself: Since a much larger clone is just one base distant, this may be a read error. The rearrangement joins TRBV5-1 to TRBJ2-3, with a weak D call TRBD2 (6 bases). The CDR3 has 16 residues. From germline, CDR1 is SGHRS and CDR2 YFSETQ. CDR3 sequence: CAGSLAAGPSTDTQYF. The CDR3 DNA sequence: TGCGCCGGCAGCTTGGCGGCGGGACCAAGCACAGATACGCAGTATTTT. The complete variable domain, with remaining parts taken from reference TRBV5-1 and TRBJ2-3, reads KAGVTQTPRYLIKTRGQQVTLSCSPISGHRSVSWYQQTPGQGLQFLFEYFSETQRNKGNFPGRFSGRQFSNSRSEMNVSTLELGDSALYLCAGSLAAGPSTDTQYFGPGTRLTVL.

A note on this clonotype: Being one base from a much bigger clone, this may be a read error. The CDR3: CASSSPSDRRYEQYF. CDR3 coding DNA: TGTGCCAGCTCTTCCCCATCGGACAGGCGTTACGAGCAGTACTTC. The J gene is TRBJ2-7, the V gene TRBV28; 7 nucleotides match TRBD1. This CDR3 region has 15 residues. Germline V CDR1 and CDR2: MDHEN, SYDVKM. V lost 8 bases and J lost 4; bases outside the gene matches: 14. Full variable domain (missing parts from reference TRBV28 and TRBJ2-7): DVKVTQSSRYLVKRTGEKVFLECVQDMDHENMFWYRQDPGLGLRLIYFSYDVKMKEKGDIPEGYSVSREKKERFSLILESASTNQTSMYLCASSSPSDRRYEQYFGPGTRLTVT.

This clonotype was detected ten times or more. The chain joins TRBV6-2 or TRBV6-3 to TRBJ2-1; 7 nucleotides match TRBD1. Germline-derived CDR1 and CDR2 are MNHEY and SVGEGT. Trimming cost V 4 bases and J 0 bases; bases outside gene matches: 12. This CDR3 region has 18 residues. The CDR3 DNA follows: TGTGCCAGCAGTTCCCGGACAGGATCATTTGGCTCCTACAATGAGCAGTTCTTC. Translated: CASSSRTGSFGSYNEQFF.

This clonotype has only a few counts. V usage is TRBV7-8 and J usage is TRBJ1-1; D remains unclear. The ends were cut back, 5 bases at V and 4 bases at J, with 14 bases in the middle. The length of the CDR3 is 14 residues. Germline values: CDR1 SGHVS, CDR2 FQNEAQ. The CDR3 DNA reads as TGTGCCAGCAGCCCCGATCCCTCGCGCACTGAAGCTTTCTTT. It codes for CASSPDPSRTEAFF.